This TCR beta chain was recorded in a study of T cell responses to AZD1222 COVID-19 vaccine. A word on this clone: What it binds is unknown.

Assay: immunoSEQ multiplex PCR; the TCRdb copy retains only in-frame clones and omits some. This table has 140,000 or so clones, more than 80% appearing once. Study results and caveats: Dominant at 160-218 and 743-854, vaccine-associated CD4 TCRs also spanned spike. Repertoires were obtained only post-peak T cell response. Targeting of unmutated variant regions was reportedly seen in nearly half of spike-specific TCRs.

The starting material was peripheral blood, obtained 28 days after the second dose of the MenACWY control vaccine. The receptor was isolated from an adult who received the MenACWY meningococcal vaccine as a control.

CDR3: CASSTSGTGIYTF. The CDR3 nucleotides are TGTGCCAGCAGTACTTCCGGGACAGGTATCTACACCTTC. V is TRBV6-5 and J is TRBJ1-2, with TRBD1 matching over 8 bases. V lost 5 bases and J lost 10; bases outside the gene matches: 9. Germline V gene data show CDR1 as MNHEY and CDR2 as SVGAGI. The CDR3 consists of 13 residues.